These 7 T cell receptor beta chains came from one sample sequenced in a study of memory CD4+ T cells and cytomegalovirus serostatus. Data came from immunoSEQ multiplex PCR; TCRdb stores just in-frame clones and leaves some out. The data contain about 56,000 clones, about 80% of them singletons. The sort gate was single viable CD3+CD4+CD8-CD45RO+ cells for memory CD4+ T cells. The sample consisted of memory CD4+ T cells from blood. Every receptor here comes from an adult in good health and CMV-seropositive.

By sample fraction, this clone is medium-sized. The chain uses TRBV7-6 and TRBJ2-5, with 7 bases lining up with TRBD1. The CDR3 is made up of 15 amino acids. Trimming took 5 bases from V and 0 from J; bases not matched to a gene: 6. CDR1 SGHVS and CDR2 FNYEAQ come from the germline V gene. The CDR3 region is CASSVRQGHQETQYF. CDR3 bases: TGTGCCAGCAGCGTCCGACAGGGCCACCAAGAGACCCAGTACTTC. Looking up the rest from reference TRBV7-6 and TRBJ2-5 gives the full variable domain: GAGVSQSPRYKVTKRGQDVALRCDPISGHVSLYWYRQALGQGPEFLTYFNYEAQQDKSGLPNDRFSAERPEGSISTLTIQRTEQRDSAMYRCASSVRQGHQETQYFGPGTRLLVL.

CDR3 nucleotides: TGTGCCAGTAAGCCGGGACCGCGCTATGGCTACACCTTC. As protein: CASKPGPRYGYTF. The chain links TRBV19 to TRBJ1-2; D possibly corresponds to TRBD1 (5 bases). The CDR3 is 13 residues long. The V gene lost 7 bases and the J gene lost 4 bases, with 13 bases spanning the gap. In germline, CDR1 is LNHDA, CDR2 SQIVND (reference sequence).

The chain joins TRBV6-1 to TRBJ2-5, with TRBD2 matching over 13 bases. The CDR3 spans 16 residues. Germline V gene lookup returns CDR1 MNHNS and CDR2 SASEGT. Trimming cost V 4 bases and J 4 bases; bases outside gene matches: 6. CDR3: CASSARLAGGRETQYF. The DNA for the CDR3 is TGTGCCAGCAGTGCGCGACTAGCGGGAGGCCGAGAGACCCAGTACTTC.

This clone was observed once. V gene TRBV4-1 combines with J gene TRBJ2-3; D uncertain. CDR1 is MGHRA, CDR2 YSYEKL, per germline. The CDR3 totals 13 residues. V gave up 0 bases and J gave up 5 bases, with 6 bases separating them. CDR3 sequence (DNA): TGCGCCAGCAGCCAAGATGAGGAAGATACGCAGTATTTT. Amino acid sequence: CASSQDEEDTQYF.

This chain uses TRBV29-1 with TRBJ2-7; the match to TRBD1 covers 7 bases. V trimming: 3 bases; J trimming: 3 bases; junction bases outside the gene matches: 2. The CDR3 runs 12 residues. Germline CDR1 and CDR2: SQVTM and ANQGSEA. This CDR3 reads CSVEQGDYEQYF. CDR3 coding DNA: TGCAGCGTTGAGCAGGGGGACTACGAGCAGTACTTC.

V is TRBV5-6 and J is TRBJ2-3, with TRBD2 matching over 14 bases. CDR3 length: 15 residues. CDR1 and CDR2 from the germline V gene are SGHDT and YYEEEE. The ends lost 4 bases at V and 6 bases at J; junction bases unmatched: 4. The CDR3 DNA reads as TGTGCCAGCAGCCCGGGACTAGCGGGAGCCGATACGCAGTATTTT. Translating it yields CASSPGLAGADTQYF.

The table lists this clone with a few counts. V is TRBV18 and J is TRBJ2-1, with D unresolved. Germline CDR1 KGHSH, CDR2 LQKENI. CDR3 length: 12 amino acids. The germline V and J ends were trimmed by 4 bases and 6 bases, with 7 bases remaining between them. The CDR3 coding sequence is TGTGCCAGCTCACAACGGCTCAATGAGCAGTTCTTC. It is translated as CASSQRLNEQFF.